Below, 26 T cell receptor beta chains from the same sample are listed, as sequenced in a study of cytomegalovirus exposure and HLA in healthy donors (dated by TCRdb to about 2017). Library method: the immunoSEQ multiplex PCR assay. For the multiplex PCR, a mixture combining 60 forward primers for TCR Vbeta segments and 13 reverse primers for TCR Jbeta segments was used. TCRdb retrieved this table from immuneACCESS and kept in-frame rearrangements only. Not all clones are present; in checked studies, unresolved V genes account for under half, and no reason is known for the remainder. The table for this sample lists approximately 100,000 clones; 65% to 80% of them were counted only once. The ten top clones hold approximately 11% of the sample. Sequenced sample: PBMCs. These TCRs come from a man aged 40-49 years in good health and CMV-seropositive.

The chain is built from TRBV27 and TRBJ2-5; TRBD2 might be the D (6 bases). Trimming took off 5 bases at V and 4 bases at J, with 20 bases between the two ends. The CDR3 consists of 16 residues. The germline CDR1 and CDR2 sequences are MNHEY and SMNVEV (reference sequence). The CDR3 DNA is TGTGCCAGCAGTCCCCGCCGACCCGCGGGGAGAGAGACCCAGTACTTC. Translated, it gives CASSPRRPAGRETQYF.

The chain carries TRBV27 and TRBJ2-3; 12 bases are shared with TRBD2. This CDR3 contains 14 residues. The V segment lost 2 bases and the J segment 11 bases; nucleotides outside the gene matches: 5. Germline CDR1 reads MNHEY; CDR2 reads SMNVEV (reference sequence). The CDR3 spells CASSLVLAGGGQYF. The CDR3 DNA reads TGTGCCAGCAGTTTAGTACTAGCGGGGGGAGGGCAGTATTTT.

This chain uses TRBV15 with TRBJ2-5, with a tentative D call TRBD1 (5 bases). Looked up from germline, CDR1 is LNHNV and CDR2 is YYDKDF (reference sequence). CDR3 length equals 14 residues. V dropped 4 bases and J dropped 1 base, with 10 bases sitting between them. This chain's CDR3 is CATSIPTVQETQYF. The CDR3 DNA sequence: TGTGCCACCAGCATCCCGACAGTCCAAGAGACCCAGTACTTC.

CDR3 DNA: TGTGCCAGCAGCCAAGTTTCAGCGGGGGCGGCCGGGGAGCTGTTTTTT. It translates to CASSQVSAGAAGELFF. This chain connects TRBV4-2 to TRBJ2-2; 8 nucleotides match TRBD2. From germline, CDR1 is LGHNA and CDR2 YNFKEQ. The CDR3 is 16 amino acids. V dropped 1 base and J dropped 6; count of bases not matched to a gene: 7.

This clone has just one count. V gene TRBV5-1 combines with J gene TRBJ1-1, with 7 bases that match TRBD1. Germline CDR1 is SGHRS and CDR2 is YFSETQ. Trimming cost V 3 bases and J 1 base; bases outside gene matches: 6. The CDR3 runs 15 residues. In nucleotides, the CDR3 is TGCGCCAGCAGCTCCGGGACAGAACAGAACACTGAAGCTTTCTTT. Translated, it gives CASSSGTEQNTEAFF.

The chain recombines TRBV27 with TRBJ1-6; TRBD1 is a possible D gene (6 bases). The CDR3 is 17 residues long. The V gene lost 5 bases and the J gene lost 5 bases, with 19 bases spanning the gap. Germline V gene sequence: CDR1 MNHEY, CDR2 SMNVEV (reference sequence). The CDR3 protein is CASSPRGSTGHNSPLHF. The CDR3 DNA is TGTGCCAGCAGTCCTAGGGGGTCGACGGGGCATAATTCACCCCTCCACTTT.

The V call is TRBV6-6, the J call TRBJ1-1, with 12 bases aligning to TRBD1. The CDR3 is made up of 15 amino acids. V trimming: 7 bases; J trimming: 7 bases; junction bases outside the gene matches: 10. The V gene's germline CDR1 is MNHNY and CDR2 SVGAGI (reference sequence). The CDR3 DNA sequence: TGTGCCAGCAAACGTCCGGGACAGGGGGCTGGTGAAGCTTTCTTT. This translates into CASKRPGQGAGEAFF.

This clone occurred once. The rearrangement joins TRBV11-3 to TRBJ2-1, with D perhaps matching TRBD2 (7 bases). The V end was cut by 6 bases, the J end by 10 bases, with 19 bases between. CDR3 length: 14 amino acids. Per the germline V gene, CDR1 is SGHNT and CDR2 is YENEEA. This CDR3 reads CASRRGGIDGEQFF. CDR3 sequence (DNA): TGTGCCAGCAGGAGGGGGGGGATAGATGGGGAGCAGTTCTTC.

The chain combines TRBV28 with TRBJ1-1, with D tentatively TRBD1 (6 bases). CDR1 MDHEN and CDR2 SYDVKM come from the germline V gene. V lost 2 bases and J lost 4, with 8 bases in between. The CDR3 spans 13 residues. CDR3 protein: CASSLIQGTEAFF. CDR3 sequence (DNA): TGTGCCAGCAGTTTAATACAGGGCACTGAAGCTTTCTTT.

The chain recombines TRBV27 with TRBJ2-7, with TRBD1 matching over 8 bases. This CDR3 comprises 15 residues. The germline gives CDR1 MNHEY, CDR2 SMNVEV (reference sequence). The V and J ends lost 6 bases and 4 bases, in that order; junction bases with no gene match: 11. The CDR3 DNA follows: TGTGCCAGCAGGGAGGCCGGGACAGGTCTTTACGAGCAGTACTTC. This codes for CASREAGTGLYEQYF.

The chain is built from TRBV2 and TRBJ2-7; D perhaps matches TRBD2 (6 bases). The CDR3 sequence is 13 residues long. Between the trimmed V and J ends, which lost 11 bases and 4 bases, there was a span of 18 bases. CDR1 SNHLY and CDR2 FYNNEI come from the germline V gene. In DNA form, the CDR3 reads TGTGCCGGTTCCGGGACTCAGGCATACGAGCAGTACTTC. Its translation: CAGSGTQAYEQYF.

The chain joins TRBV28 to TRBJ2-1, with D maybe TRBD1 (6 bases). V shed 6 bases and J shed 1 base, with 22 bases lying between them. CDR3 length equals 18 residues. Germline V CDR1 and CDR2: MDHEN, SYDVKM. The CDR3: CASSQNRAGWVSYNEQFF. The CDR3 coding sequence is TGTGCCAGCAGCCAGAACAGGGCCGGGTGGGTTTCCTACAATGAGCAGTTCTTC. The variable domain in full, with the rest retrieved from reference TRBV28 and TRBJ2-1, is DVKVTQSSRYLVKRTGEKVFLECVQDMDHENMFWYRQDPGLGLRLIYFSYDVKMKEKGDIPEGYSVSREKKERFSLILESASTNQTSMYLCASSQNRAGWVSYNEQFFGPGTRLTVL.

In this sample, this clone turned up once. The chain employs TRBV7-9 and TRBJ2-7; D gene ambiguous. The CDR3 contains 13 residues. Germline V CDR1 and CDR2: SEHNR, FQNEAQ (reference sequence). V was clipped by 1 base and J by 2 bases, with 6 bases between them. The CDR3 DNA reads TGTGCCAGCAGCTTAGGAGTAACCTACGAGCAGTACTTC. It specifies CASSLGVTYEQYF.

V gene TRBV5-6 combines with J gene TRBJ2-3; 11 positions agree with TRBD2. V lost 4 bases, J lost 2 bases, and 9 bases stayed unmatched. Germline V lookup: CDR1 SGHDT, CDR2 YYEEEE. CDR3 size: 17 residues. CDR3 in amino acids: CASSRERLAGITDTQYF. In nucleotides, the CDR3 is TGTGCCAGCAGCCGCGAGAGACTAGCGGGGATCACAGATACGCAGTATTTT.

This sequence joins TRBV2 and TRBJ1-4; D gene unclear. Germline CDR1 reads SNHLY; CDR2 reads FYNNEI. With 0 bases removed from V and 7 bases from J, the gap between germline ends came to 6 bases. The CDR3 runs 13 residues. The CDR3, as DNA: TGTGCCAGCAGTGAAGCGACGGGTGAAAAACTGTTTTTT. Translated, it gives CASSEATGEKLFF.

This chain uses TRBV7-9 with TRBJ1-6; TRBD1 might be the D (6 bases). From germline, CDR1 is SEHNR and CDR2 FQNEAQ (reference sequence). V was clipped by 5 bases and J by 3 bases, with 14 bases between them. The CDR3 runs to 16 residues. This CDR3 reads CASSPTGDFYNSPLHF. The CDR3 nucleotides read TGTGCCAGCAGCCCGACAGGAGACTTCTATAATTCACCCCTCCACTTT.

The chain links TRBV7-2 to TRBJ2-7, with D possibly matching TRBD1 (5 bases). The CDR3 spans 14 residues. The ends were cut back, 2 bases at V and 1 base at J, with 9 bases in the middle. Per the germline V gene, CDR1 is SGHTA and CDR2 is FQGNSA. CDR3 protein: CASSLSRVSYEQYF. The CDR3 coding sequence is TGTGCCAGCAGCTTAAGCAGGGTTTCCTACGAGCAGTACTTC.

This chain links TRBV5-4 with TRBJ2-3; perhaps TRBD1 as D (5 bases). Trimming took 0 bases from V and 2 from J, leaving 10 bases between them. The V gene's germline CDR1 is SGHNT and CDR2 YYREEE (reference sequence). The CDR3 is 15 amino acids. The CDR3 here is CASSLGGPATDTQYF. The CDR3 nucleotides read TGTGCCAGCAGCTTGGGGGGCCCGGCCACAGATACGCAGTATTTT.

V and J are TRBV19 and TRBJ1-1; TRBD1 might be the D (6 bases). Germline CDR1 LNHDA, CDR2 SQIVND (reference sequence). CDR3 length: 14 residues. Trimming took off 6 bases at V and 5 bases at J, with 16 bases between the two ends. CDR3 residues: CASRRGRGRTEAFF. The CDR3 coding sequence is TGTGCCAGTAGACGAGGCAGGGGTCGGACTGAAGCTTTCTTT.

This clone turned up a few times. CDR3 residues: CASSLDSTYEQYF. The CDR3 DNA reads as TGTGCCAGCAGCTTAGACAGTACCTACGAGCAGTACTTC. The V and J genes are TRBV7-2 and TRBJ2-7; D gene uncertain. Trimming removed 1 base from V and 2 bases from J, with 6 bases in between. The germline gives CDR1 SGHTA, CDR2 FQGNSA. This CDR3 contains 13 residues. The full variable domain, completed using reference TRBV7-2 and TRBJ2-7, is GAGVSQSPSNKVTEKGKDVELRCDPISGHTALYWYRQSLGQGLEFLIYFQGNSAPDKSGLPSDRFSAERTGGSVSTLTIQRTQQEDSAVYLCASSLDSTYEQYFGPGTRLTVT.

The CDR3 bases are TGTGCCAGCAGACGAGGACAGCAGAGCTCCTATAATTCACCCCTCCACTTT. Translated, it gives CASRRGQQSSYNSPLHF. V gene TRBV28 combines with J gene TRBJ1-6, with a tentative D call TRBD1 (6 bases). Between the trimmed V and J ends, which lost 6 bases and 0 bases, there was a span of 15 bases. This CDR3 has 17 residues. From germline, CDR1 is MDHEN and CDR2 SYDVKM.

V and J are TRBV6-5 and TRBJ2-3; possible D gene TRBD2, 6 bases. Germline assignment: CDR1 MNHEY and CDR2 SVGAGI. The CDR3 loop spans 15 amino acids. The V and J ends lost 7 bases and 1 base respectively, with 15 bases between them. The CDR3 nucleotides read TGTGCCAGCATGGAGGGAGACAGCCGCACAGATACGCAGTATTTT. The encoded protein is CASMEGDSRTDTQYF.

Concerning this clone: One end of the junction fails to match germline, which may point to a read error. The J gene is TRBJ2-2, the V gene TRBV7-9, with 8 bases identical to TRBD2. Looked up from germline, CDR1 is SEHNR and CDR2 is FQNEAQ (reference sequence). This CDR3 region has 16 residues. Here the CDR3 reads CSSSLVGGASPGELFF. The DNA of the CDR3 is TGTTCCAGCAGCTTAGTCGGGGGGGCCTCGCCCGGGGAGCTGTTTTTT.

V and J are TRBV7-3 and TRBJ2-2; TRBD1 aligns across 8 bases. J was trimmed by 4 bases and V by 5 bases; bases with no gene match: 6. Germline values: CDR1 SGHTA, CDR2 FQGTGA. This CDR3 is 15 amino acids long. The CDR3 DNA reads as TGTGCCAGCAGCCCAGCCGACAGGGGCACCGGGGAGCTGTTTTTT. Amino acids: CASSPADRGTGELFF.

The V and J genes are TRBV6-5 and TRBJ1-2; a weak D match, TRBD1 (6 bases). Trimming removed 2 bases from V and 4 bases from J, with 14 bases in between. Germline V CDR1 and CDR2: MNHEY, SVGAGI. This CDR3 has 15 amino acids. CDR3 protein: CASSYDPTGIYGYTF. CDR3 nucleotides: TGTGCCAGCAGTTACGACCCGACAGGTATCTATGGCTACACCTTC.

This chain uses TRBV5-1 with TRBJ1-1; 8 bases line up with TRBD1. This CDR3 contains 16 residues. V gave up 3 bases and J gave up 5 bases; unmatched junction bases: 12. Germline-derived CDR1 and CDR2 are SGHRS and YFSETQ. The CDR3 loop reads CASSWNRGAGGTEAFF. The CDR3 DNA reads TGCGCCAGCAGCTGGAACAGGGGGGCCGGGGGGACTGAAGCTTTCTTT.